This TCR beta chain was recovered during a study of blood T cell repertoires in COVID-19. The wider study: Nucleic acid was either cDNA or gDNA, and it came from T cells, B-cell-depleted T cells, or PBMCs.

This CDR3 has 13 residues. Germline assignment: CDR1 LNHNV and CDR2 YYDKDF (reference sequence). Of note for this clone: The junction differs from germline at one of its ends, possibly a read error.

As handled by the study authors: For nucleated cells, counts were estimated from reference gene primer amplification. Here immunoSEQ multiplex PCR was the method, and the copy in TCRdb shows in-frame clones only, minus some. The D gene and trimming were derived from the DNA, and the V and J assignments and clone size from that table. Of about 360,000 clones in the sample, around 84% were seen once. V is TRBV15 and J is TRBJ2-3; D may be TRBD1 (6 bases). The receptor was derived from a human donor in a cohort sampled during active COVID-19. Sequenced material: peripheral blood. DNA of the CDR3: TGTGCCACCAGCAGATCGGAGACAGGTACGCAGTATTTT. It yields the protein CATSRSETGTQYF.